The sequence of this T cell receptor (beta chain) was determined in a study of blood T cell repertoires in COVID-19. Method: immunoSEQ multiplex PCR; TCRdb's copy keeps in-frame clones and lacks some. Among some 130,000 clones listed, about four fifths were seen once. CDR3 length equals 18 residues. J lost 1 base, V lost 6 bases, and 12 bases had no gene match. Germline CDR1 is KGHDR and CDR2 is SFDVKD. This sequence joins TRBV24-1 and TRBJ2-2; 8 bases match TRBD1. This clonotype originated in a middle-aged man with acute COVID-19. What was sequenced was PBMCs or T cells enriched from blood (not recorded which). CDR3 residues: CATSLTGTGRGNTGELFF. The CDR3 coding sequence is TGTGCCACCAGTTTAACTGGGACAGGCCGAGGGAACACCGGGGAGCTGTTTTTT.